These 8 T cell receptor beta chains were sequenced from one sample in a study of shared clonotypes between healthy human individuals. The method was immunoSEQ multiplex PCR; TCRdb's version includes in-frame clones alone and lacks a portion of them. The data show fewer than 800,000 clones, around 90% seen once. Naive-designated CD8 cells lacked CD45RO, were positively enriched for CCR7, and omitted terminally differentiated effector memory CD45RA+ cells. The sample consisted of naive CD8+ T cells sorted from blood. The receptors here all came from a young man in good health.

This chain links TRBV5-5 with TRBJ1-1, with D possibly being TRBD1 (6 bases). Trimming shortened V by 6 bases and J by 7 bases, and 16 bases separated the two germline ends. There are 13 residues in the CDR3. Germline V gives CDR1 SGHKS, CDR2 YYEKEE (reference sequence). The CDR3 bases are TGTGCCAGCAACGATGGGACAAAAAGTGAAGCTTTCTTT. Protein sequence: CASNDGTKSEAFF.

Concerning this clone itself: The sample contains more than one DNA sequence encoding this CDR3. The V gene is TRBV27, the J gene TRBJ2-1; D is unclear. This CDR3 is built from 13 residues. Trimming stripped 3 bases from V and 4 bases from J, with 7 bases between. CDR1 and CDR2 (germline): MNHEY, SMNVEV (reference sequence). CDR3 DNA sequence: TGTGCCAGCAGTTTTTCACGGTACAATGAGCAGTTCTTC. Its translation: CASSFSRYNEQFF.

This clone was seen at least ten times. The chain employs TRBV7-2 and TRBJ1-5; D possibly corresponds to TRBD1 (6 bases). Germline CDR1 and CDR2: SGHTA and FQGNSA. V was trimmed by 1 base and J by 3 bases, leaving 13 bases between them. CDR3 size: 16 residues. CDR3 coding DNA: TGTGCCAGCAGCTTAGTAGGGCAGGGGATCAATCAGCCCCAGCATTTT. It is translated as CASSLVGQGINQPQHF.

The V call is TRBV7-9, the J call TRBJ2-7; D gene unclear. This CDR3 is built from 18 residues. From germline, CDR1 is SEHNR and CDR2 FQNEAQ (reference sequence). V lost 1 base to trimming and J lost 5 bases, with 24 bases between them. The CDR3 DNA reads TGTGCCAGCAGCTTAGGGTCCTCGGCCATACACACCACCCACGAGCAGTACTTC. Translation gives CASSLGSSAIHTTHEQYF.

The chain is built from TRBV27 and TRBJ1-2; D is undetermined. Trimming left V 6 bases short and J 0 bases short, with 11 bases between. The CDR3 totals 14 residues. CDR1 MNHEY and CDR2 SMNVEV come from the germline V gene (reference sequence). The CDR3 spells CASSPSGANYGYTF. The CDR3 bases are TGTGCCAGCAGCCCGAGTGGGGCTAACTATGGCTACACCTTC.

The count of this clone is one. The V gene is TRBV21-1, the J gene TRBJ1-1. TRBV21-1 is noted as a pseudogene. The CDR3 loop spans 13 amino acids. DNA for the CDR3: TGTGCCAGCACGCGAGGAGGGAGGGAACAAGCTTTCTTT. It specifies CASTRGGREQAFF.

The CDR3 reads CASRSWFSTQSRANVLTF. In nucleotides, the CDR3 is TGTGCAAGTCGCAGTTGGTTCTCCACACAAAGTCGGGCCAACGTCCTGACTTTC. The genes are TRBV12-2 and TRBJ2-6; TRBD1 is taken as the D call from the table, unchecked against the DNA. TRBV12-2 is flagged as a pseudogene. This CDR3 is built from 18 residues.

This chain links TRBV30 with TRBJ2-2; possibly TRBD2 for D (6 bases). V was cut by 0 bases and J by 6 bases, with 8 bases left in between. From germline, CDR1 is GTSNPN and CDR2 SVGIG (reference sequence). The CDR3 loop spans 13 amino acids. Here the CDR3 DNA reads TGTGCCTGGAGTGTACTAGCTTCCGGGGAGCTGTTTTTT. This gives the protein CAWSVLASGELFF.